This T cell receptor beta chain was recorded in a study of graft-versus-host responses after intestinal transplantation. Overall study context: As for transplant type, recipients had multivisceral, liver-intestinal, or isolated intestinal grafts.

Regarding the study as a whole: Maximum circulating GvH clone levels tracked with early post-transplant HvG decreases. Patients with graft-donor T cell macrochimerism had high graft-versus-host to host-versus-graft clonal ratios in allografts.

The assay was immunoSEQ multiplex PCR, and TCRdb's table has in-frame clones only and misses some. The sample has under 20,000 clones, 38% seen once; the top ten hold under 4.5%. The V gene's germline CDR1 is SGHRS and CDR2 YFSETQ. V was pared by 0 bases and J by 2 bases, with 16 bases between. The CDR3 is 17 amino acids. The authors seeded around 200,000 CFSE-labeled responder cells together with around 200,000 irradiated stimulator cells tagged with violet dye. Following the reaction, CD3+CD4+ and CD3+CD8+ responders that were proliferating and CFSE-low underwent sorting. The specimen was alloreactive CD8+ T cells from a mixed lymphocyte reaction culture, collected before intestinal transplant. Noted subset: CFSE-low proliferating T cells sorted from roughly six-day pre-transplant mixed lymphocyte reaction (GvH or HvG direction). This receptor was identified in a human patient who received an intestinal transplant. The rearrangement links TRBV5-1 to TRBJ2-3; D is undetermined. The CDR3 spells CASSLVQLIDDTDTQYF. In DNA form, the CDR3 reads TGCGCCAGCAGCTTGGTACAGCTCATTGATGACACAGATACGCAGTATTTT.